This T cell receptor (beta chain) stems from a study of blood T cell repertoires in COVID-19. As for the study in general: The United States, Italy and Spain provided the acute and convalescent COVID-19 samples. T cells, B-cell-depleted T cells, or PBMCs supplied cDNA or gDNA.

In the authors' workflow: Researchers report that nucleated cell counts were estimated from reference gene primer amplification. Repertoires were generated with immunoSEQ multiplex PCR, while TCRdb's copy carries only in-frame clones and drops some. V and J calls and clone size are as listed in that table; D and trimming were resolved from the DNA. The sample has fewer than 110,000 clones, about 91% seen once. This CDR3 is 11 amino acids long. In germline, CDR1 is DFQATT, CDR2 SNEGSKA (reference sequence). V was pared by 3 bases and J by 4 bases, with 6 bases between. Sequenced material: peripheral blood. The rearrangement joins TRBV20-1 to TRBJ1-1; no firm D call. The origin of this receptor is a man between 50 and 59 years old with active or convalescent COVID-19. The CDR3 here is CSASSGTEAFF. The DNA of the CDR3 is TGCAGTGCTAGCTCGGGCACTGAAGCTTTCTTT.